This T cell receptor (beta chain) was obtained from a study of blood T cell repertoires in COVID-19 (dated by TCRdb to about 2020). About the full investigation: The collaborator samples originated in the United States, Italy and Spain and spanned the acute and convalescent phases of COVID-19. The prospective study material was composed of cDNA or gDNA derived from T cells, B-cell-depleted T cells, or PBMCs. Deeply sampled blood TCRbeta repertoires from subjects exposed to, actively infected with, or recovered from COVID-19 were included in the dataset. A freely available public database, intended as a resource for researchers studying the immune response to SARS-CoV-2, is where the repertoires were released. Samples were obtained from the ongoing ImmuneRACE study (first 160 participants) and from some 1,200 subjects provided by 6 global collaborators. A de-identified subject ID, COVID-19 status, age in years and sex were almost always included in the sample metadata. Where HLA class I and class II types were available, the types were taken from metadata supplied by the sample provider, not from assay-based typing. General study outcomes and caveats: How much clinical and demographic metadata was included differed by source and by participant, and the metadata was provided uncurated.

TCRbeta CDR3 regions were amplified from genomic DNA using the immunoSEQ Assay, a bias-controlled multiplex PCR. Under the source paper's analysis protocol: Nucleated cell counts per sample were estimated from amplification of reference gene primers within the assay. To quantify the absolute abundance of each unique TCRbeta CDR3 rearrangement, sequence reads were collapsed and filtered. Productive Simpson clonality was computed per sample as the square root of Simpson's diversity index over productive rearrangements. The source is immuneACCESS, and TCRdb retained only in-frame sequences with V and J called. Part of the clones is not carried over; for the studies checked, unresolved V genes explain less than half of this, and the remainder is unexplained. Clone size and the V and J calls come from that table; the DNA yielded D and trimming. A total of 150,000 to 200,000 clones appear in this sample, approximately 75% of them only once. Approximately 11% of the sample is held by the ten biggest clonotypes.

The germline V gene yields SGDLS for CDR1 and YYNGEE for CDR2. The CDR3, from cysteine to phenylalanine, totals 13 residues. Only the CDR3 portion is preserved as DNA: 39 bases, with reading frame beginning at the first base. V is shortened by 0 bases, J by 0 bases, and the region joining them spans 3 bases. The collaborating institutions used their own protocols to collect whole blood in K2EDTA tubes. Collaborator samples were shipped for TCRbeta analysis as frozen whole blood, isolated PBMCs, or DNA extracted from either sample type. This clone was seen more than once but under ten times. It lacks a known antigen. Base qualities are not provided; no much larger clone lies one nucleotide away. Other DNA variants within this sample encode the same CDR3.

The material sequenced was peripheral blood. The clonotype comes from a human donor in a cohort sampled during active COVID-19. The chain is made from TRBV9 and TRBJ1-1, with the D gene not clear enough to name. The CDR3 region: CASSVAVNTEAFF. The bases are TGTGCCAGCAGCGTAGCGGTGAACACTGAAGCTTTCTTT.